This T cell receptor beta chain originates from a study of T cells in tuberculosis. Findings and limits, study-wide: GMM-specific TCRs were nearer to active tuberculosis alpha repertoires, suggesting expansion.

With regard to this clone: Its specificity is not known.

The trim removed 4 bases at V and 1 base at J, leaving 1 base unmatched. Germline lookup yields CDR1 SGHRS and CDR2 YFSETQ. This CDR3 is 14 amino acids long. Some clones are missing from TCRdb's copy, which holds only in-frame ones; the method was immunoSEQ multiplex PCR. The sample includes about 25,000 clones, 90% to 95% of them seen just once. This TCR came from a donor aged 10 to 29 with latent tuberculosis or without tuberculosis infection. Some clones in this sample may be carry-over from other donors' samples. The sample comprised PBMCs. V is TRBV5-1 and J is TRBJ1-1; 10 nucleotides match TRBD1. The CDR3 loop is CASSRDRGNTEAFF. The DNA for the CDR3 is TGCGCCAGCAGCCGGGACAGGGGGAACACTGAAGCTTTCTTT.